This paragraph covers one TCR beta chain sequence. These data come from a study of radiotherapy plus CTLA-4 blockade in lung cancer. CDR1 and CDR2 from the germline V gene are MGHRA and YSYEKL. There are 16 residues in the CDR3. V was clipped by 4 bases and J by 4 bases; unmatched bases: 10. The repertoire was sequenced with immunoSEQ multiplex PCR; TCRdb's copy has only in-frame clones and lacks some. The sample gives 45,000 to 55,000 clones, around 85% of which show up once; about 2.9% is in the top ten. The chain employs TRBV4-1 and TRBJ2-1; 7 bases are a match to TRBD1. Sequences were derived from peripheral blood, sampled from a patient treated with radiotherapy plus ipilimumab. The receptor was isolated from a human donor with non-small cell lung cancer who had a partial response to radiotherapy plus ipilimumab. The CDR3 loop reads CASSPQPTGSYNEQFF. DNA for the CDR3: TGCGCCAGCAGCCCTCAACCGACAGGGAGTTACAATGAGCAGTTCTTC.